This T cell receptor beta chain was identified during a study of breast tumors, draining lymph nodes, adjacent tissues. Study-wide points: Compared with lymph nodes, tumors were less diverse; compared with nontumor tissue, more. The data were judged consistent with most tumor T cells coming from lymph node and expanding in tumor.

Breast cancer patients provided tissue from their axillary draining lymph nodes. Between the trimmed V and J ends, which lost 5 bases and 5 bases, there was a span of 18 bases. This CDR3 contains 15 residues. The germline V gene encodes CDR1 SEHNR and CDR2 FQNEAQ (reference sequence). One entry per CDR3 protein, called by TCRdb with MiXCR from the multiplex PCR reads. The sample lists some 130,000 distinct CDR3 sequences, about a fifth occurring once. This clonotype was observed at least ten times. Antigen specificity is unknown. This rearrangement joins TRBV7-9 to TRBJ1-2; D is unclear. The TCR originated in a female donor with breast cancer. Some clones in this sample may be carry-over from other donors' samples. What was sequenced was axillary lymph node tissue. The CDR3 nucleotides are TGTGCCAGCAGCCCCCCGGCCCTGCTTAAGTATGGCTACACCTTC. It translates to CASSPPALLKYGYTF.